These T cell receptor beta chains were read from a single sample in a study of shared clonotypes between healthy human individuals. Method: immunoSEQ multiplex PCR; TCRdb's copy keeps in-frame clones and lacks some. The sample yields fewer than 2.5 million clones, 80% to 95% seen once. The sequenced sample consisted of naive CD4+ T cells from PBMCs. Receptor source: a man younger than 30 in good health. Some clones in this sample may be carry-over from other donors' samples. CDR3s include the opening cysteine and the closing phenylalanine or tryptophan.

V gene	J gene	CDR3 protein
TRBV7-2	TRBJ2-3	CASSLFRTSTDTQYF
TRBV5-1	TRBJ2-2	CASSFGSGSTGELFF
TRBV4-1	TRBJ2-5	CASSQGLAGETQYF
TRBV7-2	TRBJ2-1	CASSLLPQDEQFF
TRBV28	TRBJ2-7	CASTSGRSEQYF
TRBV28	TRBJ2-5	CASSTSRQAQTQYF
TRBV28	TRBJ2-7	CASSLSGTGTYEQYF
TRBV5-1	TRBJ1-3	CASSLEPGPGNTIYF
TRBV28	TRBJ2-7	CASSLWSVREQYF
TRBV7-6	TRBJ2-3	CASSSLSSGTDTQYF
TRBV27	TRBJ1-1	CASSPGGWDTEAFF
TRBV4-1	TRBJ2-3	CASSQGQNTDTQYF
TRBV14	TRBJ2-1	CASSQDVTSGIYTHEQFF
TRBV27	TRBJ2-1	CASSSRYNEQFF
TRBV2	TRBJ2-5	CASHGARAQETQYF
TRBV19	TRBJ1-2	CASSPLRDYGYTF
TRBV5-1	TRBJ1-3	CASSVDSSGNTIYF
TRBV19	TRBJ2-6	CASSSRSSGANVLTF
TRBV7-8	TRBJ2-1	CASSFLREPSYNEQFF
TRBV29-1	TRBJ2-7	CSVEARQGYEQYF
TRBV6-5	TRBJ1-3	CASRSLASGNTIYF
TRBV6-6	TRBJ2-7	CASSHDRTEQYF
TRBV30	TRBJ1-2	CAWSGGQGVSYTF
TRBV11-2	NA	CASSLEGAGGYPYEQYF